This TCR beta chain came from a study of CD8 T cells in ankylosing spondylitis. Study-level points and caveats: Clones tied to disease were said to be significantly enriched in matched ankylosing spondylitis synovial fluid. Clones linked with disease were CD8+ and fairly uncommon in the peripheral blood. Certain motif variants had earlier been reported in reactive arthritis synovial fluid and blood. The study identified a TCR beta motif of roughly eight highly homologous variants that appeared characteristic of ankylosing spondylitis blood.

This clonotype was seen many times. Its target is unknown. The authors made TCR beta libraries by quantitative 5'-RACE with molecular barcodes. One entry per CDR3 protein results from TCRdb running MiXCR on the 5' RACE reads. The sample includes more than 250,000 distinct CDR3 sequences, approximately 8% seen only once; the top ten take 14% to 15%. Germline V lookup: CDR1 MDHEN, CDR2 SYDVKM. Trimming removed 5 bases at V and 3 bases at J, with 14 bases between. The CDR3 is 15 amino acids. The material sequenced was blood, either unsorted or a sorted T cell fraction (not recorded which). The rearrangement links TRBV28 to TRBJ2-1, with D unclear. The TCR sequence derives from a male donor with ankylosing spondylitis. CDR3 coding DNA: TGTGCCAGCAGTCAGGAAAAGGCTGGCTACAATGAGCAGTTCTTC. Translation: CASSQEKAGYNEQFF.